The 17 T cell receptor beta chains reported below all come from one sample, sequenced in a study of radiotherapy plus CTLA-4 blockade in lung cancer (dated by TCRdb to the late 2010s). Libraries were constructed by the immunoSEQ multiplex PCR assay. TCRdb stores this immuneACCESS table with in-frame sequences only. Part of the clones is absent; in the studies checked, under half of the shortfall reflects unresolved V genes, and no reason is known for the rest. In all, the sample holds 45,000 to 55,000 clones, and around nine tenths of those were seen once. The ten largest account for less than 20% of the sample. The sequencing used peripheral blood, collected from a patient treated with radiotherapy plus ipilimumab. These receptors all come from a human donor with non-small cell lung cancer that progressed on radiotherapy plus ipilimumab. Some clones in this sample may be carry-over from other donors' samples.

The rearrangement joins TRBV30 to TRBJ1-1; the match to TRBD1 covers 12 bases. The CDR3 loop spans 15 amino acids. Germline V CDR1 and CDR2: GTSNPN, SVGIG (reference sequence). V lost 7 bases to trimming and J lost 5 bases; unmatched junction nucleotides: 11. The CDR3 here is CAFVAGTGGRTEAFF. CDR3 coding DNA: TGTGCCTTCGTTGCCGGGACAGGGGGCCGGACTGAAGCTTTCTTT.

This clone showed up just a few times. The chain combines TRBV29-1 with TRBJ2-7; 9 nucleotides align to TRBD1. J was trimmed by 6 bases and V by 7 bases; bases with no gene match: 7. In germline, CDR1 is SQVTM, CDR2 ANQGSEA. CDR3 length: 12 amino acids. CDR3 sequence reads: CSGTGDLGEQYF. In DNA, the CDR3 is TGCAGCGGGACAGGGGATTTGGGCGAGCAGTACTTC.

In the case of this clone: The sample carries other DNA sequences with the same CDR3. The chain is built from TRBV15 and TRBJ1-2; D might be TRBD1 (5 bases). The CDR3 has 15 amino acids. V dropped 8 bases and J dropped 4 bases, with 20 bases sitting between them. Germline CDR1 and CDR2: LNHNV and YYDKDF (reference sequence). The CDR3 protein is CATSRAFSRGYGYTF. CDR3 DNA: TGTGCCACCTCCAGAGCCTTCTCAAGGGGCTATGGCTACACCTTC. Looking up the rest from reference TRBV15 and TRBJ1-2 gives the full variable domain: DAMVIQNPRYQVTQFGKPVTLSCSQTLNHNVMYWYQQKSSQAPKLLFHYYDKDFNNEADTPDNFQSRRPNTSFCFLDIRSPGLGDTAMYLCATSRAFSRGYGYTFGSGTRLTVV.

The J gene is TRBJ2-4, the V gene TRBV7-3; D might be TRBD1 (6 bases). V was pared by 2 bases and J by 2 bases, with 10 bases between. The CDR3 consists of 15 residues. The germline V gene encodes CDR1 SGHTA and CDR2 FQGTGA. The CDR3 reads CASSLARGTKNIQYF. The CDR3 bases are TGTGCCAGCAGCTTAGCCAGGGGAACCAAAAACATTCAGTACTTC.

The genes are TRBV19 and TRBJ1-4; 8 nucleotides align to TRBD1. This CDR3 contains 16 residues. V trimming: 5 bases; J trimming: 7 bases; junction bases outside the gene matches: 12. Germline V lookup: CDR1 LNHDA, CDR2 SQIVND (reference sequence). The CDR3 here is CASSPWTGQGREKLFF. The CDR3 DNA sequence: TGTGCCAGTAGTCCCTGGACTGGACAGGGCCGTGAAAAACTGTTTTTT.

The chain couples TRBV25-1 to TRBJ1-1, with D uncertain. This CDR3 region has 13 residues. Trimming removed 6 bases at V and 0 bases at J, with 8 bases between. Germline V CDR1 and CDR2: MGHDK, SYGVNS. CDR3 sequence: CASRRELNTEAFF. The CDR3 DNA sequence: TGTGCCAGCAGGAGGGAGCTGAACACTGAAGCTTTCTTT. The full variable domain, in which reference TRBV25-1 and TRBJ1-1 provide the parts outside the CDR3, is EADIYQTPRYLVIGTGKKITLECSQTMGHDKMYWYQQDPGMELHLIHYSYGVNSTEKGDLSSESTVSRIRTEHFPLTLESARPSHTSQYLCASRRELNTEAFFGQGTRLTVV.

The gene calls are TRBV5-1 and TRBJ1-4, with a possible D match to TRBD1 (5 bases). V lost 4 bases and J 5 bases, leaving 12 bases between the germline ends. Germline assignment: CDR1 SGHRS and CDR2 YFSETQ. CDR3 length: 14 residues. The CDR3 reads CASSVTGINEKLFF. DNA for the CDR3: TGCGCCAGCAGCGTAACAGGTATAAATGAAAAACTGTTTTTT.

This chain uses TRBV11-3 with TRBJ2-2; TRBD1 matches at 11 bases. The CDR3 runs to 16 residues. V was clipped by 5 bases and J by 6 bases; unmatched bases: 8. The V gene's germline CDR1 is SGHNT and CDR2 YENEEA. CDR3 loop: CASSPRGDRGAGELFF. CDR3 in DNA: TGTGCCAGCAGCCCCCGAGGGGACAGGGGGGCCGGGGAGCTGTTTTTT.

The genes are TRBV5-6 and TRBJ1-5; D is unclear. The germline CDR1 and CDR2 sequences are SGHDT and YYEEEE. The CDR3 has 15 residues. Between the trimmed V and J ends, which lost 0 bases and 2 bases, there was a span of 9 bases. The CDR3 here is CASSLGPAGNQPQHF. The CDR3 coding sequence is TGTGCCAGCAGCTTGGGACCGGCGGGCAATCAGCCCCAGCATTTT.

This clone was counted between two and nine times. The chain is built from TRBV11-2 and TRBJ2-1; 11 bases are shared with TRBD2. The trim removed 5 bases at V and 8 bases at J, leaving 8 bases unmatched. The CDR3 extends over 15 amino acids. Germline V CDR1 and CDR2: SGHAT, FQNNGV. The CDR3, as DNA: TGTGCCAGCAGCCAAACTAGCGGGAGTGTCGATGAGCAGTTCTTC. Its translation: CASSQTSGSVDEQFF. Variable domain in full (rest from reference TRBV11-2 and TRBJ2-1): EAGVAQSPRYKIIEKRQSVAFWCNPISGHATLYWYQQILGQGPKLLIQFQNNGVVDDSQLPKDRFSAERLKGVDSTLKIQPAKLEDSAVYLCASSQTSGSVDEQFFGPGTRLTVL.

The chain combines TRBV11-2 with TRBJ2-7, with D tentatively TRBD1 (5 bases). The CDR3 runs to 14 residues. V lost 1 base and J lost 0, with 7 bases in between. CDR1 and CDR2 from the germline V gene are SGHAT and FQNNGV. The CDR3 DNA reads TGTGCCAGCAGCTTAGGGACACCCTCCTACGAGCAGTACTTC. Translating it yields CASSLGTPSYEQYF.

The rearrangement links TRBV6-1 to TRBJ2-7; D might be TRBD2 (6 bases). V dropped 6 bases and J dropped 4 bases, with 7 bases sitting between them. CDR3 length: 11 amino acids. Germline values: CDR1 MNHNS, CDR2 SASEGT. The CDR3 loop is CASRAGYEQYF. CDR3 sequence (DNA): TGTGCCAGCAGGGCGGGATACGAGCAGTACTTC.

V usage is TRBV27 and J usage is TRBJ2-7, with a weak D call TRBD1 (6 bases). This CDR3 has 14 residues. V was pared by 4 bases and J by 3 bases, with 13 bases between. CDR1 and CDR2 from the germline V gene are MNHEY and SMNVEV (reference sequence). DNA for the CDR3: TGTGCCAGCAGTTCGGGACATCGTTTCTACGAGCAGTACTTC. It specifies CASSSGHRFYEQYF.

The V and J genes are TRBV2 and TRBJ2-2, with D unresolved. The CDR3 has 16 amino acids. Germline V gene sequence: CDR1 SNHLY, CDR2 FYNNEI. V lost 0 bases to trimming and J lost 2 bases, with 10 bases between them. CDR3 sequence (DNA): TGTGCCAGCAGTGAAGCGCGATCGTTAAACACCGGGGAGCTGTTTTTT. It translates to CASSEARSLNTGELFF.

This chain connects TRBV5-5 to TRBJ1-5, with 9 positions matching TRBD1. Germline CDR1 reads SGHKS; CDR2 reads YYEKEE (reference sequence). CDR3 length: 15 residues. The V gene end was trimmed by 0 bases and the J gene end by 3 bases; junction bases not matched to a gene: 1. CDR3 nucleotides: TGTGCCAGCAGCTTGGACAGGGGGCACAATCAGCCCCAGCATTTT. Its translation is CASSLDRGHNQPQHF.

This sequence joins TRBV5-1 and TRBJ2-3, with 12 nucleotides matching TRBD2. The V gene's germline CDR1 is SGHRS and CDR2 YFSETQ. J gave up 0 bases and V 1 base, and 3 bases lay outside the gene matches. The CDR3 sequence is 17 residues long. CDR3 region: CASSLFGLAGSTDTQYF. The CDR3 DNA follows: TGCGCCAGCAGCTTGTTCGGACTAGCGGGGAGCACAGATACGCAGTATTTT.

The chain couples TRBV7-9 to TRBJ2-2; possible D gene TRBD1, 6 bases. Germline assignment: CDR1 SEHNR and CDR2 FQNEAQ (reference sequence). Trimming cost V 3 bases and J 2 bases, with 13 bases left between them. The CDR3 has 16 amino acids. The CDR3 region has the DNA TGTGCCAGCAGCTTTGACAGGCGGATTAACACCGGGGAGCTGTTTTTT. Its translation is CASSFDRRINTGELFF. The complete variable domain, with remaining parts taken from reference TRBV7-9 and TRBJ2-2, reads DTGVSQNPRHKITKRGQNVTFRCDPISEHNRLYWYRQTLGQGPEFLTYFQNEAQLEKSRLLSDRFSAERPKGSFSTLEIQRTEQGDSAMYLCASSFDRRINTGELFFGEGSRLTVL.